What follows are 2 T cell receptor beta chains derived from one specimen sequenced in a study of cytomegalovirus exposure and HLA in healthy donors. 13 Jbeta primers and 60 Vbeta primers were used for the PCR. Measured with immunoSEQ multiplex PCR; TCRdb has only the in-frame clones, and not every one. The table includes 150,000 to 200,000 clones, roughly 80% detected once. Input material: PBMCs. These receptors came from a human donor in good health.

This clone was seen a single time. The chain uses TRBV7-2 and TRBJ2-3; D is unclear. This CDR3 is 14 amino acids long. Trimming removed 4 bases from V and 2 bases from J, with 10 bases in between. Per the germline V gene, CDR1 is SGHTA and CDR2 is FQGNSA. In DNA form, the CDR3 reads TGTGCCAGCAGCTCCGACACCTTCACAGATACGCAGTATTTT. The encoded protein is CASSSDTFTDTQYF.

This clone was seen only a few times. The CDR3 DNA reads as TGTGCCAGCAGCTTAGTTGGAGGGGCGGTTGGAAACACCATATATTTT. Translated, it gives CASSLVGGAVGNTIYF. This sequence joins TRBV7-2 and TRBJ1-3, with D possibly matching TRBD1 (5 bases). Germline assignment: CDR1 SGHTA and CDR2 FQGNSA. This CDR3 comprises 16 residues. V was cut by 1 base and J by 3 bases, with 13 bases left in between.